A single sample is the source of the 32 T cell receptor beta chains below, sequenced in a study of blood T cell repertoires in COVID-19. Clones were read by immunoSEQ multiplex PCR, and TCRdb kept only the in-frame ones, dropping some. The sample comprises 360,000 or so clones, 90% of which are singletons, and around 7% rests with the top ten. The sequenced material came from peripheral blood. These receptors all stem from a man in his late teens or twenties with active or convalescent COVID-19.

V usage is TRBV5-1 and J usage is TRBJ1-2, with D perhaps matching TRBD1 (6 bases). CDR1 is SGHRS, CDR2 YFSETQ, per germline. This CDR3 contains 15 residues. V was pared by 6 bases and J by 7 bases, with 22 bases between. CDR3 bases: TGCGCCAGCACCAACCTGGGACAACCTGGCGGTGGCTACACCTTC. Translated: CASTNLGQPGGGYTF.

Only one count was recorded for this clone. V usage is TRBV6-2 or TRBV6-3 and J usage is TRBJ2-1, with D possibly TRBD1 on 6 matching bases. Trimming pared 3 bases from V and 5 bases from J, leaving 17 bases between. Germline V gene lookup returns CDR1 MNHEY and CDR2 SVGEGT. This CDR3 contains 16 residues. The CDR3: CASSYSPEAGDNEQFF. In nucleotides, the CDR3 is TGTGCCAGCAGTTATTCCCCCGAGGCAGGGGACAATGAGCAGTTCTTC.

The rearrangement uses TRBV12-5 and TRBJ1-1, with 7 bases that match TRBD1. Germline values: CDR1 LGHNT, CDR2 FRNRAP. After removal of 0 bases from V and 5 bases from J, the junction contained 12 bases not matched to a gene. CDR3 length: 17 residues. CDR3 coding DNA: TGTGCTAGTGGTTTGGTACAGTTCGGACAGGTGGGAACTGAAGCTTTCTTT. Translating gives CASGLVQFGQVGTEAFF.

The V gene is TRBV7-8, the J gene TRBJ2-2; 7 bases map to TRBD2. Germline CDR1 SGHVS, CDR2 FQNEAQ. The CDR3 spans 16 residues. V was clipped by 1 base and J by 2 bases; unmatched bases: 4. The CDR3 is CASSLVGGINTGELFF. DNA of the CDR3: TGTGCCAGCAGCTTAGTGGGGGGGATCAACACCGGGGAGCTGTTTTTT.

The V and J genes are TRBV2 and TRBJ2-3; unclear D gene. V was trimmed by 6 bases and J by 0 bases, leaving 10 bases between them. CDR1 and CDR2 (germline): SNHLY, FYNNEI. The CDR3 length is 14 residues. The CDR3 protein is CASRSYLSTDTQYF. DNA for the CDR3: TGTGCCAGCAGATCCTACCTGAGCACAGATACGCAGTATTTT.

The chain couples TRBV15 to TRBJ2-4; D is possibly TRBD1 (5 bases). Germline V lookup: CDR1 LNHNV, CDR2 YYDKDF (reference sequence). The CDR3 runs 16 residues. The V end lost 6 bases, the J end lost 3 bases, and 18 bases lay between the germline ends. As DNA, the CDR3 is TGTGCCACCAGTCCCCTTGGGGCTCTGGACAAAAACATTCAGTACTTC. Translation: CATSPLGALDKNIQYF.

The chain is built from TRBV9 and TRBJ1-2; D is perhaps TRBD1 (6 bases). V gave up 0 bases and J gave up 5 bases, with 11 bases separating them. Germline CDR1 reads SGDLS; CDR2 reads YYNGEE. The CDR3 is made up of 14 amino acids. The CDR3 nucleotides read TGTGCCAGCAGCGTAGCAACAGGGTTGTATGGCTACACCTTC. This translates into CASSVATGLYGYTF.

The chain employs TRBV5-1 and TRBJ2-1; perhaps TRBD2 as D (6 bases). This CDR3 has 13 residues. V lost 2 bases and J lost 7, with 10 bases in between. Per the germline V gene, CDR1 is SGHRS and CDR2 is YFSETQ. CDR3 nucleotides: TGCGCCAGCAGCTTTGGCGGGGAGAATGAGCAGTTCTTC. Its protein product is CASSFGGENEQFF.

This chain joins TRBV19 and TRBJ2-1; TRBD2 is a possible D gene (6 bases). The V and J ends lost 8 bases and 1 base respectively, with 9 bases between them. CDR1 and CDR2 from the germline V gene are LNHDA and SQIVND (reference sequence). This CDR3 has 13 residues. DNA of the CDR3: TGTGCCAGTCGGGACTCTTCCTACAATGAGCAGTTCTTC. It codes for CASRDSSYNEQFF.

This clone was observed a few times. The chain carries TRBV7-3 and TRBJ2-1, with 10 bases matching TRBD2. V trimming: 6 bases; J trimming: 3 bases; junction bases outside the gene matches: 8. This CDR3 contains 16 residues. CDR1 and CDR2 from the germline V gene are SGHTA and FQGTGA. Here the CDR3 reads CASSFSGLAVYNEQFF. CDR3 sequence (DNA): TGTGCCAGCAGTTTCTCAGGACTAGCGGTCTACAATGAGCAGTTCTTC.

The chain is built from TRBV30 and TRBJ2-1; 9 bases agree with TRBD1. This CDR3 spans 14 amino acids. Trimming removed 8 bases from V and 7 bases from J; junction bases left unmatched: 12. From germline, CDR1 is GTSNPN and CDR2 SVGIG (reference sequence). The CDR3 nucleotides read TGTGCCCGAAGACCGGGACAGGGTTATAATGAGCAGTTCTTC. Translated, it gives CARRPGQGYNEQFF.

This clone was seen a single time. The chain is built from TRBV28 and TRBJ2-1, with 7 bases aligning to TRBD1. The germline CDR1 and CDR2 sequences are MDHEN and SYDVKM. The trim removed 3 bases at V and 3 bases at J, leaving 5 bases unmatched. There are 15 residues in the CDR3. CDR3 sequence reads: CASSFSQGVYNEQFF. DNA for the CDR3: TGTGCCAGCAGTTTCAGCCAGGGGGTCTACAATGAGCAGTTCTTC.

The V gene is TRBV9, the J gene TRBJ1-2, with 9 bases identical to TRBD1. V was clipped by 0 bases and J by 8 bases; unmatched bases: 5. The CDR3 is 14 amino acids. Germline CDR1 is SGDLS and CDR2 is YYNGEE. CDR3 region: CASSVGDRVRGYTF. The CDR3 bases are TGTGCCAGCAGCGTAGGGGACAGGGTCAGAGGCTACACCTTC.

The V and J genes are TRBV5-1 and TRBJ1-1; no firm D call. This CDR3 comprises 17 residues. Germline lookup yields CDR1 SGHRS and CDR2 YFSETQ. V was clipped by 0 bases and J by 1 base, with 16 bases between them. The CDR3 coding sequence is TGCGCCAGCAGCTTGGGCCCCAAGGCAGAGGGGAACACTGAAGCTTTCTTT. It codes for CASSLGPKAEGNTEAFF.

The chain joins TRBV25-1 to TRBJ2-2; possibly TRBD1 for D (5 bases). Germline V gene data show CDR1 as MGHDK and CDR2 as SYGVNS. This CDR3 is 15 amino acids long. The V end was cut by 2 bases, the J end by 4 bases, with 11 bases between. The CDR3 bases are TGTGCCAGCAGTGAACCCAGGGTAGTCACCGGGGAGCTGTTTTTT. It translates to CASSEPRVVTGELFF.

The chain links TRBV4-1 to TRBJ2-1, with 9 bases identical to TRBD1. The V gene's germline CDR1 is MGHRA and CDR2 YSYEKL. V dropped 2 bases and J dropped 7; count of bases not matched to a gene: 6. The CDR3 is made up of 15 amino acids. The CDR3 spells CASSQPTGGGNEQFF. Written as DNA, the CDR3 is TGCGCCAGCAGCCAACCGACAGGGGGTGGGAATGAGCAGTTCTTC.

Note on this clone: Other nucleotide sequences from this sample produce the same CDR3. This chain links TRBV6-2 or TRBV6-3 with TRBJ2-1; D is uncertain. The V and J ends lost 0 bases and 8 bases respectively, with 2 bases between them. Germline V gives CDR1 MNHEY, CDR2 SVGEGT. The CDR3 consists of 11 residues. Here the CDR3 reads CASSYSDEQFF. The CDR3 DNA reads TGTGCCAGCAGTTACTCCGATGAGCAGTTCTTC.

The genes are TRBV2 and TRBJ2-7; TRBD1 matches at 8 bases. CDR3 length equals 14 residues. V was pared by 6 bases and J by 4 bases, with 8 bases of the junction left unmatched. Germline CDR1 and CDR2: SNHLY and FYNNEI. The CDR3: CASRTDRGSYEQYF. CDR3 coding DNA: TGTGCCAGCAGGACCGACAGGGGTTCGTACGAGCAGTACTTC.

The J gene is TRBJ1-5, the V gene TRBV18; D remains unclear. CDR1 and CDR2 (germline): KGHSH, LQKENI. V was shortened by 2 bases and J by 7 bases, with 12 bases between the two germline ends. This CDR3 region has 14 residues. In DNA form, the CDR3 reads TGTGCCAGCTCACCAGGAGGGTCTTGGCAGCCCCAGCATTTT. Its protein is CASSPGGSWQPQHF.

The J gene is TRBJ2-1, the V gene TRBV19, with 7 bases fitting TRBD1. Per germline, CDR1 LNHDA and CDR2 SQIVND (reference sequence). The trim removed 8 bases at V and 4 bases at J, leaving 11 bases unmatched. This CDR3 comprises 15 residues. Here the CDR3 reads CASGPYRGRYNEQFF. CDR3 coding DNA: TGTGCCAGTGGACCTTACAGGGGTCGATACAATGAGCAGTTCTTC.

This clone is a singleton in its sample. The CDR3 DNA sequence: TGTGCCAGCAGTTACATATCAGGGGACGGCGGGGAGCTGTTTTTT. It codes for CASSYISGDGGELFF. This rearrangement joins TRBV27 to TRBJ2-2; tentative D call: TRBD1 (6 bases). V lost 4 bases and J 7 bases, leaving 16 bases between the germline ends. Germline-derived CDR1 and CDR2 are MNHEY and SMNVEV (reference sequence). The CDR3 loop spans 15 amino acids.

CDR3 amino acids: CATSLEGTVRAYEQYF. The DNA of the CDR3 is TGTGCCACCAGCCTGGAAGGGACAGTCAGAGCCTACGAGCAGTACTTC. The chain carries TRBV15 and TRBJ2-7; 7 positions match TRBD1. The germline gives CDR1 LNHNV, CDR2 YYDKDF (reference sequence). The CDR3 sequence is 16 residues long. J was trimmed by 2 bases and V by 5 bases; bases with no gene match: 12.

The CDR3, as DNA: TGTGCCAGCAGCCAAGGACAGCCTGGACAGCCCCAGCATTTT. This gives the protein CASSQGQPGQPQHF. The V and J genes are TRBV3-1 (or the pseudogene TRBV3-2) and TRBJ1-5; tentative D call: TRBD1 (5 bases). Trimming left V 1 base short and J 7 bases short, with 11 bases between. The CDR3 is 14 amino acids. Germline V gene sequence: CDR1 LGHDT, CDR2 YNNKEL (reference sequence).

Note on this clone: The same CDR3 can be traced to other DNA sequences in this sample. The genes are TRBV7-3 and TRBJ1-2; tentative D call: TRBD1 (6 bases). Germline assignment: CDR1 SGHTA and CDR2 FQGTGA. V lost 4 bases and J 8 bases, leaving 14 bases between the germline ends. The CDR3 loop spans 13 amino acids. The CDR3 is CASSSHRDGGYTF. The CDR3 DNA reads as TGTGCCAGCAGCTCACACAGGGATGGCGGCTACACCTTC. Full variable domain (rest looked up from reference TRBV7-3 and TRBJ1-2): GAGVSQTPSNKVTEKGKYVELRCDPISGHTALYWYRQSLGQGPEFLIYFQGTGAADDSGLPNDRFFAVRPEGSVSTLKIQRTERGDSAVYLCASSSHRDGGYTFGSGTRLTVV.

The chain has TRBV6-5 and TRBJ2-3; D possibly corresponds to TRBD1 (5 bases). This CDR3 spans 14 amino acids. V was shortened by 9 bases and J by 3 bases, with 16 bases between the two germline ends. The V gene's germline CDR1 is MNHEY and CDR2 SVGAGI. In nucleotides, the CDR3 is TGTGCCAGTTTCAGGGCCGTACCTACAGATACGCAGTATTTT. Amino acid sequence: CASFRAVPTDTQYF.

This rearrangement joins TRBV7-3 to TRBJ2-2; possibly TRBD2 for D (6 bases). V was pared by 0 bases and J by 0 bases, with 8 bases between. Germline CDR1 is SGHTA and CDR2 is FQGTGA. The CDR3 sequence is 16 residues long. CDR3 coding DNA: TGTGCCAGCAGCTTAACTAGCGGAACGAACACCGGGGAGCTGTTTTTT. It is translated as CASSLTSGTNTGELFF.

The rearrangement joins TRBV28 to TRBJ1-2, with 7 bases aligning to TRBD1. The CDR3 runs to 17 residues. Germline assignment: CDR1 MDHEN and CDR2 SYDVKM. V was clipped by 2 bases and J by 0 bases; unmatched bases: 9. The CDR3 DNA sequence: TGTGCCAGCAGTTTAATCGGCAGGGGGTGGGCTAACTATGGCTACACCTTC. Protein: CASSLIGRGWANYGYTF.

The rearrangement joins TRBV19 to TRBJ2-7, with D maybe TRBD1 (5 bases). Germline loops: CDR1 LNHDA, CDR2 SQIVND (reference sequence). V lost 2 bases to trimming and J lost 0 bases, with 14 bases between them. The CDR3 totals 16 residues. This CDR3 reads CASSITAGSYSYEQYF. CDR3 sequence (DNA): TGTGCCAGTAGTATAACGGCAGGGTCTTACTCCTACGAGCAGTACTTC.

This rearrangement joins TRBV5-1 to TRBJ2-3, with D perhaps TRBD1 (6 bases). The CDR3 spans 16 residues. V shed 4 bases and J shed 0 bases, with 15 bases lying between them. The V gene's germline CDR1 is SGHRS and CDR2 YFSETQ. The CDR3: CASSPDRPLSTDTQYF. CDR3 coding DNA: TGCGCCAGCAGCCCAGACAGGCCTCTTAGCACAGATACGCAGTATTTT.

CDR3 coding DNA: TGTGCCAGCAGCGCCTACTCAGGCAATCGAAAGCCCGATGAGCAGTTCTTC. The encoded protein is CASSAYSGNRKPDEQFF. V is TRBV13 and J is TRBJ2-1; no clear D. Trimming cost V 5 bases and J 8 bases, with 25 bases left between them. Looked up from germline, CDR1 is PRHDT and CDR2 is FYEKMQ (reference sequence). This CDR3 contains 17 residues.

The genes are TRBV7-6 and TRBJ2-7, with 8 bases aligning to TRBD1. Germline loops: CDR1 SGHVS, CDR2 FNYEAQ. J was trimmed by 4 bases and V by 5 bases; bases with no gene match: 13. This CDR3 contains 16 residues. The CDR3 spells CASSPVPGTGGYEQYF. The CDR3, as DNA: TGTGCCAGCAGCCCGGTACCCGGGACAGGTGGGTACGAGCAGTACTTC.

The rearrangement uses TRBV25-1 and TRBJ1-2, with a weak D call TRBD1 (5 bases). Per germline, CDR1 MGHDK and CDR2 SYGVNS. Trimming took off 4 bases at V and 8 bases at J, with 14 bases between the two ends. The CDR3 covers 13 residues. The CDR3: CASSAAEGKGYTF. The CDR3 DNA reads as TGTGCCAGCAGTGCGGCGGAGGGGAAGGGCTACACCTTC.